One sample yielded the 17 T cell receptor beta chains listed below, sequenced in a study of blood T cell repertoires in COVID-19. Using immunoSEQ multiplex PCR, the repertoire was profiled, and TCRdb retains in-frame clones only, with some absent. Seen here are some 110,000 clones, around 83% observed once, and the top ten hold 7% to 9.5%. Sequencing input: peripheral blood. All receptors come from an older man with acute or convalescent COVID-19.

This chain uses TRBV10-1 with TRBJ1-5; D is unresolved. With 4 bases removed from V and 5 bases from J, the gap between germline ends came to 15 bases. Germline CDR1 and CDR2: WNHNN and SYGVQD (reference sequence). The length of the CDR3 is 15 residues. The CDR3 loop reads CASSVEGDAHQPQHF. CDR3 coding DNA: TGCGCCAGCAGTGTCGAGGGTGACGCTCATCAGCCCCAGCATTTT.

The sample holds one count of this clone. The chain combines TRBV24-1 with TRBJ2-7, with TRBD1 identical over 8 bases. The CDR3 sequence is 15 residues long. Losses at the gene ends were 2 bases for V and 7 bases for J; bases not matched to a gene: 9. Germline values: CDR1 KGHDR, CDR2 SFDVKD. The CDR3 sequence is CATSDSGQGAREQYF. As DNA, the CDR3 is TGTGCCACCAGTGATTCGGGTCAGGGGGCGCGTGAGCAGTACTTC.

Comment on this clone: Other DNA sequences in this specimen translate into the identical CDR3. This chain uses TRBV6-1 with TRBJ1-2, with a possible D match to TRBD1 (5 bases). Between the trimmed V and J ends, which lost 0 bases and 5 bases, there was a span of 7 bases. CDR3 length equals 13 residues. In germline, CDR1 is MNHNS, CDR2 SASEGT. The CDR3 DNA reads as TGTGCCAGCAGTGAAGCGGGGGGATATGGCTACACCTTC. Its translation is CASSEAGGYGYTF.

This chain joins TRBV27 and TRBJ2-7; 14 nucleotides line up with TRBD2. Germline values: CDR1 MNHEY, CDR2 SMNVEV (reference sequence). V shed 5 bases, J shed 6 bases, and the junction held 12 bases outside the gene matches. The CDR3 has 17 amino acids. The chain's CDR3 is CASSVPGTSGSIREQYF. The CDR3 DNA sequence: TGTGCCAGCAGTGTCCCCGGGACTAGCGGGAGTATACGCGAGCAGTACTTC.

This clone has more than one count but fewer than ten. The rearrangement joins TRBV5-6 to TRBJ2-3, with 7 nucleotides matching TRBD1. The ends lost 2 bases at V and 6 bases at J; junction bases unmatched: 9. Germline V gene lookup returns CDR1 SGHDT and CDR2 YYEEEE. The CDR3 has 15 residues. CDR3 region: CASSFPHRGEDTQYF. CDR3 nucleotide sequence: TGTGCCAGCAGCTTTCCCCACAGGGGAGAGGATACGCAGTATTTT.

The chain employs TRBV6-2 or TRBV6-3 and TRBJ2-1; D remains unclear. The length of the CDR3 is 12 residues. Trimming left V 0 bases short and J 9 bases short, with 6 bases between. Germline V gene data show CDR1 as MNHEY and CDR2 as SVGEGT. The CDR3 reads CASSYSNSEQFF. As DNA, the CDR3 is TGTGCCAGCAGTTACTCGAACAGTGAGCAGTTCTTC.

The V call is TRBV21-1, the J call TRBJ1-1; the table's D gene call, TRBD1, was not cross checked with the DNA. TRBV21-1 corresponds to a pseudogene. This CDR3 region has 17 residues. The CDR3 DNA sequence: TGTGCCAGCAGCAGCCCTCCTATGGGCAGTATGAACACTGAAGCTTTCTTT. Translation: CASSSPPMGSMNTEAFF.

In this sample, this clone turned up a few times. This chain joins TRBV9 and TRBJ1-3; D gene uncertain. Germline V CDR1 and CDR2: SGDLS, YYNGEE. This CDR3 is built from 12 residues. V was shortened by 4 bases and J by 4 bases, with 6 bases between the two germline ends. The CDR3 coding sequence is TGTGCCAGCAGCTCCGGGGGAAACACCATATATTTT. It specifies CASSSGGNTIYF.

CDR3 in amino acids: CASSPQTSGAYEQYF. In nucleotides, the CDR3 is TGCGCCAGCAGCCCTCAGACTAGCGGGGCTTACGAGCAGTACTTC. The rearrangement joins TRBV5-1 to TRBJ2-7, with TRBD2 identical over 11 bases. There are 15 residues in the CDR3. The V gene end was trimmed by 4 bases and the J gene end by 4 bases; junction bases not matched to a gene: 7. Per germline, CDR1 SGHRS and CDR2 YFSETQ.

This clone was seen only a few times. The chain employs TRBV28 and TRBJ1-5; 7 positions agree with TRBD1. The trim removed 5 bases at V and 6 bases at J, leaving 13 bases unmatched. CDR3 size: 16 residues. Germline V gene data show CDR1 as MDHEN and CDR2 as SYDVKM. This chain's CDR3 is CASSVSKTGQGQPQHF. The CDR3 nucleotides are TGTGCCAGCAGTGTTAGTAAGACAGGGCAAGGTCAGCCCCAGCATTTT.

The chain recombines TRBV5-1 with TRBJ2-7; possibly TRBD2 for D (6 bases). Looked up from germline, CDR1 is SGHRS and CDR2 is YFSETQ. CDR3 size: 14 residues. Trimming took 3 bases from V and 2 from J, leaving 12 bases between them. CDR3 sequence reads: CASSSASVTYEQYF. CDR3 bases: TGCGCCAGCAGCTCTGCTAGCGTTACCTACGAGCAGTACTTC.

CDR3 nucleotide sequence: TGTGCCAGCAGCCCCTTCATAGGACGGGGATCTACCTACAATGAGCAGTTCTTC. Its protein is CASSPFIGRGSTYNEQFF. The gene calls are TRBV14 and TRBJ2-1, with a weak D call TRBD2 (5 bases). The CDR3 extends over 18 amino acids. Germline V gene data show CDR1 as SGHDN and CDR2 as FVKESK. The ends were cut back, 4 bases at V and 2 bases at J, with 21 bases in the middle.

J is TRBJ2-7 and V is TRBV18; the D gene is possibly TRBD2 (6 bases). V was shortened by 6 bases and J by 1 base, with 13 bases between the two germline ends. The CDR3 is 14 amino acids. CDR1 is KGHSH, CDR2 LQKENI, per germline. The CDR3 protein is CASSGTDGSYEQYF. Here the CDR3 DNA reads TGTGCCAGCTCCGGGACTGACGGATCCTACGAGCAGTACTTC.

The chain employs TRBV10-3 and TRBJ1-2; D might be TRBD1 (5 bases). Germline V gene data show CDR1 as ENHRY and CDR2 as SYGVKD. The CDR3 consists of 12 residues. Trimming took 10 bases from V and 0 from J, leaving 9 bases between them. CDR3: CATTEANYGYTF. DNA of the CDR3: TGTGCCACGACAGAGGCTAACTATGGCTACACCTTC.

The CDR3 nucleotides are TGTGCCAGCACACTCTCACCCCTCATGAACACTGAAGCTTTCTTT. Its translation: CASTLSPLMNTEAFF. The gene calls are TRBV9 and TRBJ1-1; D ambiguous. The CDR3 has 15 residues. Trimming removed 6 bases at V and 0 bases at J, with 15 bases between. Germline V CDR1 and CDR2: SGDLS, YYNGEE. The full variable domain, in which reference TRBV9 and TRBJ1-1 provide the parts outside the CDR3, is DSGVTQTPKHLITATGQRVTLRCSPRSGDLSVYWYQQSLDQGLQFLIQYYNGEERAKGNILERFSAQQFPDLHSELNLSSLELGDSALYFCASTLSPLMNTEAFFGQGTRLTVV.

The chain uses TRBV3-1 (or the pseudogene TRBV3-2) and TRBJ1-5; D perhaps matches TRBD1 (6 bases). The CDR3 is 15 amino acids. Trimming took 4 bases from V and 2 from J, leaving 12 bases between them. Per the germline V gene, CDR1 is LGHDT and CDR2 is YNNKEL (reference sequence). The CDR3 region has the DNA TGTGCCAGCAGCCGAACAGGGTTGGGCAATCAGCCCCAGCATTTT. It specifies CASSRTGLGNQPQHF.

This sequence joins TRBV6-1 and TRBJ2-7, with D perhaps TRBD2 (6 bases). CDR3 length: 15 amino acids. The V gene lost 0 bases and the J gene lost 2 bases, with 11 bases spanning the gap. Germline V CDR1 and CDR2: MNHNS, SASEGT. The CDR3 loop reads CASSEARGPTYEQYF. The CDR3 DNA is TGTGCCAGCAGTGAAGCGCGGGGCCCAACCTACGAGCAGTACTTC.